What follows are 20 T cell receptor beta chains derived from one specimen sequenced in a study of T cells in localized non-small cell lung cancer. TCRdb's copy holds only in-frame clones and misses some; the assay was immunoSEQ multiplex PCR. The repertoire holds 30,000 to 45,000 clones, with roughly 89% as singletons. Material: peripheral blood, obtained before any cancer treatment. These receptors were collected from a woman aged 35 to 70 with stage I lung adenocarcinoma.

The genes are TRBV28 and TRBJ2-1; D gene uncertain. V shed 3 bases and J shed 4 bases, with 7 bases lying between them. Germline V gene sequence: CDR1 MDHEN, CDR2 SYDVKM. CDR3 size: 13 residues. The CDR3 DNA reads as TGTGCCAGCAGTTTTACGCGATACAATGAGCAGTTCTTC. Translating gives CASSFTRYNEQFF.

V usage is TRBV27 and J usage is TRBJ2-2; D is ambiguous. V dropped 7 bases and J dropped 0 bases, with 12 bases sitting between them. The CDR3 is 15 residues long. Germline V lookup: CDR1 MNHEY, CDR2 SMNVEV (reference sequence). CDR3 region: CASKFGAANTGELFF. The CDR3 DNA is TGTGCCAGCAAATTCGGAGCCGCGAACACCGGGGAGCTGTTTTTT.

The CDR3 coding sequence is TGTGCCAGCAGCGTAGCTACGTGGGGAAACACCGGGGAGCTGTTTTTT. It codes for CASSVATWGNTGELFF. This chain joins TRBV9 and TRBJ2-2; no clear D gene. This CDR3 region has 16 residues. Germline CDR1 is SGDLS and CDR2 is YYNGEE. V gave up 0 bases and J gave up 2 bases, with 11 bases separating them.

This chain connects TRBV2 to TRBJ2-1; D remains ambiguous. V lost 4 bases to trimming and J lost 3 bases, with 1 base between them. This CDR3 has 11 amino acids. Germline CDR1 reads SNHLY; CDR2 reads FYNNEI. The CDR3 DNA follows: TGTGCCAGCAGTGTCTACAATGAGCAGTTCTTC. It translates to CASSVYNEQFF.

The chain couples TRBV27 to TRBJ1-6; tentative D call: TRBD1 (5 bases). Germline CDR1 is MNHEY and CDR2 is SMNVEV (reference sequence). CDR3 size: 14 residues. Trimming removed 5 bases at V and 7 bases at J, with 12 bases between. For the CDR3, the DNA is TGTGCCAGCAGTCCAACAGGTGGGAATTCACCCCTCCACTTT. Translating gives CASSPTGGNSPLHF.

V is TRBV5-1 and J is TRBJ2-2, with 8 bases that match TRBD2. The CDR3 has 14 residues. The junction had 5 bases not matched to a gene; V was cut back by 4 bases and J by 6 bases. Germline V gene data show CDR1 as SGHRS and CDR2 as YFSETQ. The CDR3 nucleotides are TGCGCCAGCAGCCCCGGACTAGCTGCCGGGGAGCTGTTTTTT. It specifies CASSPGLAAGELFF. The complete variable domain, with remaining parts taken from reference TRBV5-1 and TRBJ2-2, reads KAGVTQTPRYLIKTRGQQVTLSCSPISGHRSVSWYQQTPGQGLQFLFEYFSETQRNKGNFPGRFSGRQFSNSRSEMNVSTLELGDSALYLCASSPGLAAGELFFGEGSRLTVL.

This chain links TRBV4-3 with TRBJ2-2, with TRBD2 matching over 9 bases. The CDR3 loop spans 17 amino acids. Germline CDR1 is LGHNA and CDR2 is YSLEER. V was clipped by 0 bases and J by 6 bases; unmatched bases: 8. The CDR3 reads CASSQELAAGGPGELFF. For the CDR3, the DNA is TGCGCCAGCAGCCAAGAGTTGGCGGCGGGGGGGCCCGGGGAGCTGTTTTTT.

The chain employs TRBV28 and TRBJ1-5, with no clear D. Trimming left V 6 bases short and J 7 bases short, with 13 bases between. The CDR3 is 13 residues long. Germline V lookup: CDR1 MDHEN, CDR2 SYDVKM. The CDR3 region has the DNA TGTGCCAGCAGCCCGGACTTTGCCCAGCCCCAGCATTTT. Its translation is CASSPDFAQPQHF.

The rearrangement joins TRBV11-3 to TRBJ2-1; D gene uncertain. The length of the CDR3 is 15 residues. V lost 3 bases, J lost 0 bases, and 9 bases lay in between. Germline CDR1 SGHNT, CDR2 YENEEA. The CDR3 coding sequence is TGTGCCAGCAGCTTCTCTCCGGCCTCCTACAATGAGCAGTTCTTC. Residues: CASSFSPASYNEQFF.

The chain combines TRBV7-9 with TRBJ1-1; 8 bases line up with TRBD1. Germline loops: CDR1 SEHNR, CDR2 FQNEAQ (reference sequence). The CDR3 is 14 amino acids. J lost 4 bases, V lost 3 bases, and 4 bases had no gene match. In DNA form, the CDR3 reads TGTGCCAGCAGCTTTACAGGGGGAGGCACTGAAGCTTTCTTT. This gives the protein CASSFTGGGTEAFF.

This chain joins TRBV6-1 and TRBJ1-6; D remains ambiguous. The CDR3 is made up of 15 amino acids. Germline V lookup: CDR1 MNHNS, CDR2 SASEGT. Trimming took off 2 bases at V and 6 bases at J, with 11 bases between the two ends. The CDR3 protein is CASSEYFQVNSPLHF. Written as DNA, the CDR3 is TGTGCCAGCAGTGAATATTTTCAGGTTAATTCACCCCTCCACTTT.

This clone was seen a single time. This rearrangement joins TRBV11-2 to TRBJ2-5, with TRBD2 identical over 7 bases. There are 14 residues in the CDR3. V lost 4 bases to trimming and J lost 1 base; unmatched junction nucleotides: 3. Germline CDR1 reads SGHAT; CDR2 reads FQNNGV. The CDR3: CASSSLAAQETQYF. CDR3 DNA sequence: TGTGCCAGCAGCTCCCTAGCGGCCCAAGAGACCCAGTACTTC.

Comments on this clone: At the DNA level, this CDR3 is encoded by other sequences in the same sample as well. The CDR3 loop reads CASSMAPRGNEKLFF. As DNA, the CDR3 is TGTGCCAGTAGTATGGCCCCCAGGGGGAATGAAAAACTGTTTTTT. The V gene is TRBV19, the J gene TRBJ1-4; 7 nucleotides align to TRBD1. J was trimmed by 5 bases and V by 3 bases; bases with no gene match: 6. Germline V gene data show CDR1 as LNHDA and CDR2 as SQIVND (reference sequence). This CDR3 spans 15 amino acids.

The CDR3 is CASSPLFGRKQFF. DNA for the CDR3: TGTGCCAGCAGCCCCCTTTTTGGCCGAAAACAGTTCTTC. V usage is TRBV13 and J usage is TRBJ2-1; D gene uncertain. The V and J ends lost 5 bases and 13 bases respectively, with 18 bases between them. Looked up from germline, CDR1 is PRHDT and CDR2 is FYEKMQ (reference sequence). The CDR3 is made up of 13 amino acids. Using reference TRBV13 and TRBJ2-1 for the parts outside the CDR3, the full variable domain is AAGVIQSPRHLIKEKRETATLKCYPIPRHDTVYWYQQGPGQDPQFLISFYEKMQSDKGSIPDRFSAQQFSDYHSELNMSSLELGDSALYFCASSPLFGRKQFFGPGTRLTVL.

The chain links TRBV7-2 to TRBJ2-5, with a possible D match to TRBD2 (6 bases). V shed 5 bases and J shed 5 bases, with 15 bases lying between them. CDR3 length equals 14 residues. From germline, CDR1 is SGHTA and CDR2 FQGNSA. The chain's CDR3 is CASSDGRRRETQYF. The DNA of the CDR3 is TGTGCCAGCAGCGATGGGAGGCGGAGGGAGACCCAGTACTTC.

This clone was counted only a few times. The genes are TRBV28 and TRBJ1-3; D is possibly TRBD1 (5 bases). Per the germline V gene, CDR1 is MDHEN and CDR2 is SYDVKM. This CDR3 is built from 14 residues. Trimming left V 5 bases short and J 2 bases short, with 10 bases between. The CDR3 nucleotides read TGTGCCAGCAGTACGGGGACGGCTGGAAACACCATATATTTT. It yields the protein CASSTGTAGNTIYF.

V and J are TRBV5-6 and TRBJ1-6, with 10 nucleotides matching TRBD1. V gave up 3 bases and J gave up 9 bases; unmatched junction bases: 12. The CDR3 covers 17 residues. Germline CDR1 is SGHDT and CDR2 is YYEEEE. CDR3 loop: CASSYSLLDRGLSPLHF. In DNA, the CDR3 is TGTGCCAGCAGCTATTCATTATTAGACAGGGGGCTTTCACCCCTCCACTTT.

This clone has just a few counts. J is TRBJ1-2 and V is TRBV4-1; D ambiguous. The CDR3 runs 15 residues. The V end was cut by 3 bases, the J end by 6 bases, with 17 bases between. Germline CDR1 and CDR2: MGHRA and YSYEKL. Here the CDR3 DNA reads TGCGCCAGCAGCCAGATTCGAACTTCAATAGATGGCTACACCTTC. As protein: CASSQIRTSIDGYTF.

J is TRBJ2-3 and V is TRBV14; TRBD1 agrees at 7 bases. V lost 4 bases to trimming and J lost 0 bases; unmatched junction nucleotides: 4. Germline V lookup: CDR1 SGHDN, CDR2 FVKESK. The CDR3 contains 15 residues. CDR3 bases: TGTGCCAGCAGCCTGGGACAGATCAGCACAGATACGCAGTATTTT. Protein product: CASSLGQISTDTQYF.

The rearrangement uses TRBV19 and TRBJ1-5; the D gene is possibly TRBD1 (5 bases). CDR1 and CDR2 from the germline V gene are LNHDA and SQIVND (reference sequence). V dropped 8 bases and J dropped 0 bases, with 14 bases sitting between them. This CDR3 has 15 residues. CDR3 residues: CASRPYTGSNQPQHF. Here the CDR3 DNA reads TGTGCCAGTCGGCCCTATACAGGTAGCAATCAGCCCCAGCATTTT.